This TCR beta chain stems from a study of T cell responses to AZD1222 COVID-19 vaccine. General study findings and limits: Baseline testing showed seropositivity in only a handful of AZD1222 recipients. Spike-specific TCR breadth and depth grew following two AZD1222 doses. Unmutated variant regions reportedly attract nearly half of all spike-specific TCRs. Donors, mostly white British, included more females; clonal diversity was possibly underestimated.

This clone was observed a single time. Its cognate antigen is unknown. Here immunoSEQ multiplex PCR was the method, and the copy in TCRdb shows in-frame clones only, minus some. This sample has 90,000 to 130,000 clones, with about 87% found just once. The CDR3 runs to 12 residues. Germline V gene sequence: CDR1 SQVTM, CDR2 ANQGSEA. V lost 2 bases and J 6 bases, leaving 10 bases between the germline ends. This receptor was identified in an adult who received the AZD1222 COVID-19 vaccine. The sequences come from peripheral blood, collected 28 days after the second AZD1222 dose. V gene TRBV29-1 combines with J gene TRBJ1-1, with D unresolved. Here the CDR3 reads CSVEIPGAEAFF. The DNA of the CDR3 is TGCAGCGTTGAAATCCCCGGGGCTGAAGCTTTCTTT. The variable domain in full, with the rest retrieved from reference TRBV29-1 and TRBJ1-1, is SAVISQKPSRDICQRGTSLTIQCQVDSQVTMMFWYRQQPGQSLTLIATANQGSEATYESGFVIDKFPISRPNLTFSTLTVSNMSPEDSSIYLCSVEIPGAEAFFGQGTRLTVV.